This T cell receptor beta chain was recovered during a study of blood T cell repertoires in COVID-19. CDR1 and CDR2 (germline): MNHEY, SVGAGI. The CDR3 spans 16 residues. Trimming cost V 2 bases and J 0 bases, with 11 bases left between them. The protocol was immunoSEQ multiplex PCR, while the TCRdb copy is restricted to in-frame clones and leaves out a portion. The sample consists of 270,000 or so clones, 85% to 90% of them appearing once. The rearrangement uses TRBV6-5 and TRBJ1-5, with a possible D match to TRBD1 (5 bases). Specimen: PBMCs or T cells enriched from blood (not recorded which). The sequence was obtained from a woman in her 30s with acute COVID-19. The chain's CDR3 is CASSYTGHYSNQPQHF. The CDR3 nucleotides are TGTGCCAGCAGTTACACAGGACATTATAGCAATCAGCCCCAGCATTTT.